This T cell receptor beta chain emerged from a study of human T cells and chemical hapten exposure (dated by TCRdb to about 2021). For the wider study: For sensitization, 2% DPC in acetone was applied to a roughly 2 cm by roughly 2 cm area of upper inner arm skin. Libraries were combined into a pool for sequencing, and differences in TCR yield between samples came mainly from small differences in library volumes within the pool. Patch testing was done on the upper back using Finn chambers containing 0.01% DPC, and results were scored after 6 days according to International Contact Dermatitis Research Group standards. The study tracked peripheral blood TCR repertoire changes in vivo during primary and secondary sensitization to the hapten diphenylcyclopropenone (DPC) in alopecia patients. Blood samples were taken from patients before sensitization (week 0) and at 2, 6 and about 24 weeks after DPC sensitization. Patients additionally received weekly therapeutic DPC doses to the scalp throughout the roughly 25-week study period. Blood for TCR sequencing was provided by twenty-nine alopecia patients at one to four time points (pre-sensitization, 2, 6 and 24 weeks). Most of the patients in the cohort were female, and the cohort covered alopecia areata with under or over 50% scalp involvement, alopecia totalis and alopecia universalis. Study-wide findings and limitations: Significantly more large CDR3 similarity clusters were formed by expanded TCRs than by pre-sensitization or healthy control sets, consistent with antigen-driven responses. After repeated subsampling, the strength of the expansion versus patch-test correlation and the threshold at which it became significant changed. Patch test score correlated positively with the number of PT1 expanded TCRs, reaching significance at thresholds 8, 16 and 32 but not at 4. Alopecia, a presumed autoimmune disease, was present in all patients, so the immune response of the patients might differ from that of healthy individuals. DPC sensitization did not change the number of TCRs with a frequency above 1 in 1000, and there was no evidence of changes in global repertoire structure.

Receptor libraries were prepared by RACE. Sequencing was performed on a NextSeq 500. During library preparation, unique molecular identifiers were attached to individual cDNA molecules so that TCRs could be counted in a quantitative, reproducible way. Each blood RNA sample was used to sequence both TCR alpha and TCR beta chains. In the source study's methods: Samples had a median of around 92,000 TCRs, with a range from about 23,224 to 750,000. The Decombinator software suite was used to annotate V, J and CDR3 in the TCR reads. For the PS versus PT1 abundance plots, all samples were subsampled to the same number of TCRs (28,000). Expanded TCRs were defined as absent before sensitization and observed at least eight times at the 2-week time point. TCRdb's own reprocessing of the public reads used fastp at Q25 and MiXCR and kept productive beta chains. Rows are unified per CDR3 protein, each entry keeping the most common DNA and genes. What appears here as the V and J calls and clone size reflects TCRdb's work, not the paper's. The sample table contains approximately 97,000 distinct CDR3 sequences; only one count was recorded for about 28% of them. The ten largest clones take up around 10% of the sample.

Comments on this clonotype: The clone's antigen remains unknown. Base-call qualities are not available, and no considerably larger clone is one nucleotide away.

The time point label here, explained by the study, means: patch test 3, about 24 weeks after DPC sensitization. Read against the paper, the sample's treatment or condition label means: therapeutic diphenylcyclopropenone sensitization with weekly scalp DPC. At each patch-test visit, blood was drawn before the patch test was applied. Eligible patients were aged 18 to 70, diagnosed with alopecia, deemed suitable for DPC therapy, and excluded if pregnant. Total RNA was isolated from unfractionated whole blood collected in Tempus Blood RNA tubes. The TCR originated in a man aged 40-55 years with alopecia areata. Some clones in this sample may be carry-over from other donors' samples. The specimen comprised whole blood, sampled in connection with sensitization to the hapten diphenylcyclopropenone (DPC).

In nucleotide form, the sequence is TGTGCCAGCAGTCAGGGACTAGATGCAGATACGCAGTATTTT. Its translation is CASSQGLDADTQYF. This chain joins TRBV12-3 or TRBV12-4 to TRBJ2-3; TRBD2 matches 8 bases in the middle. The CDR3 holds 14 amino acids from the cysteine to the phenylalanine. Only the CDR3 portion is preserved as DNA: 42 bases, with reading frame beginning at the first base. Trimming leaves V shorter by 5 bases and J shorter by 4 bases, with the junction holding 5 bases beyond the gene matches.